This T cell receptor beta chain was retrieved from a study of cytomegalovirus exposure and HLA in healthy donors. Whole-study results and caveats: Some TCR beta chains (roughly 160 of them) were listed as cytomegalovirus-associated. Exclusion applied to some V segments, including TRBV6-2 and TRBV6-3, as they were indistinguishable.

Points on this clone: Antigen: not known.

The CDR3 runs to 17 residues. Trimming took off 1 base at V and 7 bases at J, with 20 bases between the two ends. Germline V CDR1 and CDR2: MGHRA, YSYEKL. With 60 Vbeta and 13 Jbeta primers, the PCR was carried out. Assay used: immunoSEQ multiplex PCR; TCRdb lists only in-frame clones, some missing. The table includes about 140,000 clones, approximately 61% detected once. The V and J genes are TRBV4-1 and TRBJ2-1, with D maybe TRBD1 (5 bases). This TCR derives from a human donor in good health. The sample consisted of PBMCs. This CDR3 is CASSQGGPSTGPNEQFF. The CDR3 nucleotides read TGCGCCAGCAGCCAAGGGGGCCCAAGCACAGGTCCTAATGAGCAGTTCTTC.